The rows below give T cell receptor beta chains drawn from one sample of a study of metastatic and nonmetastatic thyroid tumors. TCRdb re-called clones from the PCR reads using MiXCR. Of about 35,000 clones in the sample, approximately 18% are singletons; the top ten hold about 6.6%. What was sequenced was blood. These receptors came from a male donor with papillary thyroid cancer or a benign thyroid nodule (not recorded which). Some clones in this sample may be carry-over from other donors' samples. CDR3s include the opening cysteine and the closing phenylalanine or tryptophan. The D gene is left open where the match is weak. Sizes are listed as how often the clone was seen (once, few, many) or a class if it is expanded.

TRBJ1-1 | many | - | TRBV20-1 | CSALPRGGAVSTEAFF | TGCAGTGCTCTACCCCGGGGGGGCGCGGTGAGCACTGAAGCTTTCTTT
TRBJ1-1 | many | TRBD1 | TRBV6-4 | CASIFDRGNRGRDTEAFF | TGTGCCAGCATCTTCGACAGGGGTAACAGAGGAAGGGACACTGAAGCTTTCTTT
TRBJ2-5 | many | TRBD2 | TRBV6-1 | CASSEASGGQETQYF | TGTGCCAGCAGTGAGGCTAGCGGGGGGCAAGAGACCCAGTACTTC
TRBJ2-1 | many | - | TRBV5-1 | CASAPVGRLSSNEQFF | TGCGCCAGCGCCCCGGTCGGCAGGTTAAGTTCAAATGAGCAGTTCTTC
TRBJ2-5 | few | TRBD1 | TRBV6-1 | CASSLADRGQETQYF | TGTGCCAGCAGCCTAGCAGACAGGGGCCAAGAGACCCAGTACTTC
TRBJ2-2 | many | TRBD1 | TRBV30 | CAWSPGQRNTGELFF | TGTGCCTGGAGTCCGGGACAGAGAAACACCGGGGAGCTGTTTTTT
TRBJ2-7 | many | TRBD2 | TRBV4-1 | CASSQDSAGGYEQYF | TGCGCCAGCAGCCAAGATTCAGCGGGAGGGTACGAGCAGTACTTC
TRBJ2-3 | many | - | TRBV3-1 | CASSDTDTQYF | TGTGCCAGCAGCGACACAGATACGCAGTATTTT
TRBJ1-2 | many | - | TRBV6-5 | CASSYSAAPYGYTF | TGTGCCAGCAGTTACTCAGCGGCCCCCTATGGCTACACCTTC
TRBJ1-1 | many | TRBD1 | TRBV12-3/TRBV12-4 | CASSSRQGKNTEAFF | TGTGCCAGCAGTTCTCGACAGGGGAAAAACACTGAAGCTTTCTTT
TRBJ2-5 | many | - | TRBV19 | CASSEAGTQETQYF | TGTGCCAGTAGTGAGGCAGGGACCCAAGAGACCCAGTACTTC
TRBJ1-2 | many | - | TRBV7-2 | CASSQGGGLLYYGYTF | TGTGCCAGCAGCCAAGGGGGGGGGCTACTCTACTATGGCTACACCTTC
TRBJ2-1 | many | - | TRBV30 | CAWSQDYSYNEQFF | TGTGCCTGGAGTCAGGACTACTCCTACAATGAGCAGTTCTTC
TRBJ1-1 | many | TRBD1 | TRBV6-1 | CASTDRVDTEAFF | TGTGCCAGCACCGACAGGGTTGACACTGAAGCTTTCTTT
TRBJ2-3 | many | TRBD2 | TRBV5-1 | CASGRAGEGPDTQYF | TGCGCCAGTGGACGCGCGGGAGAGGGCCCAGATACGCAGTATTTT
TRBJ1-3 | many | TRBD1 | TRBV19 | CASSGTGAKGFF | TGTGCCAGTAGTGGGACAGGGGCGAAGGGCTTTTTT